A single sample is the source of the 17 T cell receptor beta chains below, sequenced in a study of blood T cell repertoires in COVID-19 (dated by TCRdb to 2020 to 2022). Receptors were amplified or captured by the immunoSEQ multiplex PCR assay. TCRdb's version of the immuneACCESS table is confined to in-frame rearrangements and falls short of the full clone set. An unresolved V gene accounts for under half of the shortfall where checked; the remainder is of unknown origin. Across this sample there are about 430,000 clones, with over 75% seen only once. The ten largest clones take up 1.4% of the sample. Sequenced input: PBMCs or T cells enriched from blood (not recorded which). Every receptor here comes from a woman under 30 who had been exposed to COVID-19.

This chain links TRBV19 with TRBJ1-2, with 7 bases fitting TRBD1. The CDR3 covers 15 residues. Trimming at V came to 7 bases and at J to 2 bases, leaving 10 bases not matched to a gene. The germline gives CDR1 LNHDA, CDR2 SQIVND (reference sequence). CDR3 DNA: TGTGCCAGTACCCAGGGACAGCCTCCCAACTATGGCTACACCTTC. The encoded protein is CASTQGQPPNYGYTF.

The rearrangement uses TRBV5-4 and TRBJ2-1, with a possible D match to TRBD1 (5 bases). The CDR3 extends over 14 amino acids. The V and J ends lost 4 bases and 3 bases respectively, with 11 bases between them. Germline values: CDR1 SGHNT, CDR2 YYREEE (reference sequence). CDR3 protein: CASSLGPNYNEQFF. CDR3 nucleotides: TGTGCCAGCAGCCTGGGGCCGAACTACAATGAGCAGTTCTTC.

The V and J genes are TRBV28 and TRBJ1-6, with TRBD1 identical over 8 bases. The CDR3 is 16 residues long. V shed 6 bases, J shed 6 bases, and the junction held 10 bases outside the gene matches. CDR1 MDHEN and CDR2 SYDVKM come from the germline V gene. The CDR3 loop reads CASRSTRDRFNSPLHF. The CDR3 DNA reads TGTGCCAGCAGGTCAACTCGGGACAGGTTTAATTCACCCCTCCACTTT.

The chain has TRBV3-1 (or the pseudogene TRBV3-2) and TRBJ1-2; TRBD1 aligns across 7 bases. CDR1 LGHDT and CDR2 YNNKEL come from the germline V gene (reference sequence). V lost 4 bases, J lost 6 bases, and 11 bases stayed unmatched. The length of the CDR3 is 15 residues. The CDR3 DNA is TGTGCCAGCAGCCTAGGTAGGGGGCGGATGGATGGCTACACCTTC. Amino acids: CASSLGRGRMDGYTF.

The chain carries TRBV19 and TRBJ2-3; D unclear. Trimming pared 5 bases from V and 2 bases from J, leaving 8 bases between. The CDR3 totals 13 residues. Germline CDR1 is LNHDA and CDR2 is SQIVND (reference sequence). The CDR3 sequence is CASSLQPTDTQYF. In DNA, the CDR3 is TGTGCCAGTAGTTTACAGCCCACAGATACGCAGTATTTT.

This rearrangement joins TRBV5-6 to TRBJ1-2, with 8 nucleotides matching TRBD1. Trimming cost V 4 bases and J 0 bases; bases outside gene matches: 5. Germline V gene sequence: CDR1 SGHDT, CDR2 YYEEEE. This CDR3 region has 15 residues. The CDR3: CASSTDRDANYGYTF. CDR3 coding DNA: TGTGCCAGCAGCACGGACAGGGATGCTAACTATGGCTACACCTTC.

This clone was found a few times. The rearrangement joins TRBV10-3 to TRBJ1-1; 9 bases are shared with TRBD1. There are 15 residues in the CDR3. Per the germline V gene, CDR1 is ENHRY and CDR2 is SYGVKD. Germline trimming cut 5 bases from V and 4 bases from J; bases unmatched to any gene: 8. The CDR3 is CAISTGDRVITEAFF. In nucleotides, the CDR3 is TGTGCCATCAGTACGGGGGACAGGGTGATCACTGAAGCTTTCTTT.

The CDR3, as DNA: TGTGCCAGCAGTGATAGGGACAGCGATTCACCCCTCCACTTT. Translating gives CASSDRDSDSPLHF. This chain joins TRBV2 and TRBJ1-6; 7 nucleotides line up with TRBD1. CDR3 length equals 14 residues. Germline assignment: CDR1 SNHLY and CDR2 FYNNEI. Trimming at V came to 3 bases and at J to 8 bases, leaving 4 bases not matched to a gene.

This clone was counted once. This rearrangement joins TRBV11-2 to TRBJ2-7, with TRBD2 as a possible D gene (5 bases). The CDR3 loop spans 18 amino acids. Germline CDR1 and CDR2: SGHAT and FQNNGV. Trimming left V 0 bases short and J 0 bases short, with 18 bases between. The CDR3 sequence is CASSLDHGTEDLSYEQYF. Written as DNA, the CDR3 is TGTGCCAGCAGCTTAGATCATGGAACGGAGGACCTCTCCTACGAGCAGTACTTC.

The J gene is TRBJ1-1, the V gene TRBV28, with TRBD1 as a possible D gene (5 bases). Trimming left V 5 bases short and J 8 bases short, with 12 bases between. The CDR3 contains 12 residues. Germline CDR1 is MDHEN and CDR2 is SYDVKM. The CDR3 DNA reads TGTGCCAGCAGTCAGGGTGGGTACGAAGCTTTCTTT. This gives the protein CASSQGGYEAFF.

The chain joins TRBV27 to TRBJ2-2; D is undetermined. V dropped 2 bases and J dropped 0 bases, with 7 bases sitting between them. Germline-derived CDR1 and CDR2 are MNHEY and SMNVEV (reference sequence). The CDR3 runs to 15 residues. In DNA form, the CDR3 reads TGTGCCAGCAGTTTAGTCCAGGCGAACACCGGGGAGCTGTTTTTT. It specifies CASSLVQANTGELFF.

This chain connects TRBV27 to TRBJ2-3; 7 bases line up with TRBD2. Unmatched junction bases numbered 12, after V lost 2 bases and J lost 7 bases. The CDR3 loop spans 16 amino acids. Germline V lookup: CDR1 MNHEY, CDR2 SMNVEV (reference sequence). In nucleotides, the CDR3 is TGTGCCAGCAGTTTACGGTCGCGGGGGTTAGCGAATACGCAGTATTTT. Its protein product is CASSLRSRGLANTQYF.

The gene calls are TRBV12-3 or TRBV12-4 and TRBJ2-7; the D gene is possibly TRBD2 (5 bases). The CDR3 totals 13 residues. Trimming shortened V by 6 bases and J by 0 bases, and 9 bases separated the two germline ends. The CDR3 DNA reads TGTGCCAGCAGCCCGGGATACTCCTACGAGCAGTACTTC. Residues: CASSPGYSYEQYF.

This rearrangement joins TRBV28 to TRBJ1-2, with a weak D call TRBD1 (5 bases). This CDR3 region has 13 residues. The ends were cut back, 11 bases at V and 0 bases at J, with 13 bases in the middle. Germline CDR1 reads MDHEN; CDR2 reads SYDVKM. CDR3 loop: CASNGGSNYGYTF. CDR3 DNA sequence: TGTGCCTCCAACGGGGGATCTAACTATGGCTACACCTTC.

CDR3 coding DNA: TGTGCCAGCAGTGAACGGGGGAGCACCGGGGAGCTGTTTTTT. Its translation is CASSERGSTGELFF. The J gene is TRBJ2-2, the V gene TRBV25-1; the D gene is possibly TRBD2 (6 bases). Germline lookup yields CDR1 MGHDK and CDR2 SYGVNS. V lost 2 bases and J lost 4, with 8 bases in between. The CDR3 is made up of 14 amino acids.

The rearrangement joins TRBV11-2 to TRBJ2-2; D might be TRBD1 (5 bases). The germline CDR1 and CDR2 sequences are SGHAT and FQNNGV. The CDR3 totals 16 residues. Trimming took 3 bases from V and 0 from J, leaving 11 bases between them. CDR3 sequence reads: CASSFGVRANTGELFF. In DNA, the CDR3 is TGTGCCAGCAGCTTCGGCGTCAGGGCGAACACCGGGGAGCTGTTTTTT.

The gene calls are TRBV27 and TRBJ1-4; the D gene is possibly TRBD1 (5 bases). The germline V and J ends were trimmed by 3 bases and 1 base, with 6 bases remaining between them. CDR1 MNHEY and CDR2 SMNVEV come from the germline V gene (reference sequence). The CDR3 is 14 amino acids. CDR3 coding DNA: TGTGCCAGCAGTTTCGGGGGAACTAATGAAAAACTGTTTTTT. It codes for CASSFGGTNEKLFF.